This T cell receptor (beta chain) emerged from a study of chemoradiotherapy in HPV16-positive cancers. Study summary: Functional T-cell assays on a couple of HPV16-positive patients' cells defined candidate HPV-specific clones and common TCR motifs.

Samples were taken several times over chemoradiotherapy. The CDR3 loop spans 16 amino acids. The germline gives CDR1 MGHRA, CDR2 YSYEKL. Trimming cost V 3 bases and J 5 bases; bases outside gene matches: 9. Study outcomes and limitations: During treatment, candidate HPV-specific clones and E7-related motifs expanded in tumor. The functional HPV-specific definition rests on just a couple of HPV16-positive patients.

TCRdb's copy holds only in-frame clones and misses some; the assay was immunoSEQ multiplex PCR. The top ten hold approximately 3.8% of the sample, which has some 7,200 clones, more than 70% seen once. By share of the sample, this clone is medium-sized (0.01 to 0.1%). The antigen is not known. The chain employs TRBV4-1 and TRBJ2-2; 7 bases are a match to TRBD2. This specimen consisted of tumor tissue, obtained from a patient who underwent chemoradiotherapy. The clonotype was recovered from a human donor with HPV-associated anogenital cancer. The CDR3 sequence: CASSQGLREVTGELFF. The CDR3 region has the DNA TGCGCCAGCAGCCAGGGACTAAGAGAGGTGACCGGGGAGCTGTTTTTT.